The 14 T cell receptor beta chains reported below all come from one sample, sequenced in a study of OX40 agonist ivuxolimab in advanced cancers. Sequencing was performed with immunoSEQ multiplex PCR; in TCRdb, only in-frame clones are kept and a portion is missing. This table has 70,000 or so clones, 87% appearing once. The sequences come from CD4+ or CD8+ T cells sorted from blood, collected in a trial of the OX40 agonist ivuxolimab. The receptor source for this set is an adult with an advanced solid tumor such as melanoma, head and neck, liver or kidney cancer.

V and J are TRBV7-9 and TRBJ2-7, with 8 bases aligning to TRBD1. Trimming removed 6 bases from V and 6 bases from J; junction bases left unmatched: 4. Germline loops: CDR1 SEHNR, CDR2 FQNEAQ (reference sequence). The CDR3 covers 12 residues. CDR3 region: CASSRQGSEQYF. The CDR3 nucleotides read TGTGCCAGCAGTCGACAGGGGAGCGAGCAGTACTTC.

This rearrangement joins TRBV4-2 to TRBJ2-7; D is possibly TRBD1 (5 bases). The CDR3 is made up of 14 amino acids. Germline-derived CDR1 and CDR2 are LGHNA and YNFKEQ. V was pared by 2 bases and J by 4 bases, with 12 bases between. The DNA for the CDR3 is TGTGCCAGCAGCCAAACTCGACAGCTGTACGAGCAGTACTTC. Amino acids: CASSQTRQLYEQYF.

The V gene is TRBV28, the J gene TRBJ2-3, with 12 positions matching TRBD2. The CDR3 extends over 13 amino acids. Germline-derived CDR1 and CDR2 are MDHEN and SYDVKM. V gave up 9 bases and J gave up 6 bases; unmatched junction bases: 4. The CDR3 spells CASWTSGVDTQYF. The DNA for the CDR3 is TGTGCCAGTTGGACTAGCGGGGTCGATACGCAGTATTTT.

This sequence joins TRBV27 and TRBJ2-1; TRBD1 matches 11 bases. The CDR3 spans 15 residues. J lost 6 bases, V lost 6 bases, and 7 bases had no gene match. Germline CDR1 is MNHEY and CDR2 is SMNVEV (reference sequence). CDR3 in DNA: TGTGCCAGCAGCCGGCCGGGACAGGGGGTCAATGAGCAGTTCTTC. Translation gives CASSRPGQGVNEQFF.

The table lists this clone with a count of one. The chain combines TRBV18 with TRBJ2-3, with unresolved D. The CDR3 totals 12 residues. V lost 1 base and J lost 6, with 5 bases in between. The germline CDR1 and CDR2 sequences are KGHSH and LQKENI. The CDR3 nucleotides read TGTGCCAGCTCACCACTGGGGGATACGCAGTATTTT. Protein: CASSPLGDTQYF.

The rearrangement links TRBV4-2 to TRBJ2-7; D gene unclear. Trimming stripped 1 base from V and 0 bases from J, with 10 bases between. CDR3 length: 15 residues. Germline loops: CDR1 LGHNA, CDR2 YNFKEQ. CDR3 DNA sequence: TGTGCCAGCAGCCAAGGCCTAGGGATCTCCTACGAGCAGTACTTC. Translated: CASSQGLGISYEQYF.

This chain connects TRBV19 to TRBJ1-6, with D perhaps matching TRBD1 (5 bases). The V gene's germline CDR1 is LNHDA and CDR2 SQIVND (reference sequence). The CDR3 loop spans 16 amino acids. Deletions cut 3 bases from V and 10 bases from J, with 19 bases between. The CDR3: CASSIGAGALYSPLHF. The CDR3 DNA follows: TGTGCCAGTAGTATCGGAGCCGGGGCCCTATACTCACCCCTCCACTTT.

The chain uses TRBV19 and TRBJ2-4, with 11 bases that match TRBD2. V lost 5 bases to trimming and J lost 0 bases; unmatched junction nucleotides: 3. Germline CDR1 and CDR2: LNHDA and SQIVND (reference sequence). This CDR3 spans 16 amino acids. Written as DNA, the CDR3 is TGTGCCAGTAGTGTTACTAGCGGGGGAGCCAAAAACATTCAGTACTTC. As protein: CASSVTSGGAKNIQYF.

The gene calls are TRBV5-5 and TRBJ1-5; TRBD1 matches at 7 bases. Looked up from germline, CDR1 is SGHKS and CDR2 is YYEKEE (reference sequence). CDR3 length equals 14 residues. Trimming took 0 bases from V and 6 from J; bases not matched to a gene: 3. CDR3 coding DNA: TGTGCCAGCAGCTTGGACAGGGGTAGTCAGCCCCAGCATTTT. Translation: CASSLDRGSQPQHF.

This chain links TRBV11-2 with TRBJ2-1, with 8 nucleotides matching TRBD2. Trimming took 2 bases from V and 6 from J; bases not matched to a gene: 9. The germline CDR1 and CDR2 sequences are SGHAT and FQNNGV. The CDR3 contains 16 residues. CDR3 DNA sequence: TGTGCCAGCAGCTTATGGGGACTGGCGGGAGGCAATGAGCAGTTCTTC. It specifies CASSLWGLAGGNEQFF. Filled out from reference TRBV11-2 and TRBJ2-1, the complete variable domain reads EAGVAQSPRYKIIEKRQSVAFWCNPISGHATLYWYQQILGQGPKLLIQFQNNGVVDDSQLPKDRFSAERLKGVDSTLKIQPAKLEDSAVYLCASSLWGLAGGNEQFFGPGTRLTVL.

The chain carries TRBV19 and TRBJ2-1; possible D gene TRBD2, 6 bases. This CDR3 contains 14 residues. Germline V CDR1 and CDR2: LNHDA, SQIVND (reference sequence). With 1 base removed from V and 9 bases from J, the gap between germline ends came to 13 bases. For the CDR3, the DNA is TGTGCCAGTAGTATAGCGGCGGGGCGTAGTGAGCAGTTCTTC. Its protein is CASSIAAGRSEQFF. Filled out from reference TRBV19 and TRBJ2-1, the complete variable domain reads DGGITQSPKYLFRKEGQNVTLSCEQNLNHDAMYWYRQDPGQGLRLIYYSQIVNDFQKGDIAEGYSVSREKKESFPLTVTSAQKNPTAFYLCASSIAAGRSEQFFGPGTRLTVL.

The V gene is TRBV5-4, the J gene TRBJ2-2; D perhaps matches TRBD1 (5 bases). Germline V gives CDR1 SGHNT, CDR2 YYREEE (reference sequence). V lost 3 bases, J lost 1 base, and 7 bases lay in between. The CDR3 has 14 amino acids. The CDR3 DNA is TGTGCCAGCAGCTCAACAGGGAACACCGGGGAGCTGTTTTTT. It is translated as CASSSTGNTGELFF.

V is TRBV6-6 and J is TRBJ1-4; the match to TRBD1 covers 8 bases. Germline CDR1 reads MNHNY; CDR2 reads SVGAGI (reference sequence). V was pared by 7 bases and J by 2 bases, with 9 bases of the junction left unmatched. The CDR3 covers 16 residues. For the CDR3, the DNA is TGTGCCAGCAACACAGGGGGGTCTGGGACTAATGAAAAACTGTTTTTT. Amino acid sequence: CASNTGGSGTNEKLFF.

V is TRBV13 and J is TRBJ2-7, with 9 nucleotides matching TRBD1. With 3 bases clipped from V and 2 bases from J, the junction kept 5 bases outside the gene matches. This CDR3 is built from 15 residues. Looked up from germline, CDR1 is PRHDT and CDR2 is FYEKMQ (reference sequence). CDR3 in DNA: TGTGCCAGCAGCTTTTGGGGACAGGGTACCTACGAGCAGTACTTC. Translating it yields CASSFWGQGTYEQYF.